This is a list of T cell receptor beta chains from one sample in a study of blood T cell repertoires in COVID-19. Method: immunoSEQ multiplex PCR; TCRdb's copy keeps in-frame clones and lacks some. The sample lists 200,000 or so clones; about 80% were seen once. Input material: PBMCs or T cells enriched from blood (not recorded which). These receptors came from a man aged 60 to 69 who had recovered from COVID-19. CDR3s include the opening cysteine and the closing phenylalanine or tryptophan. A D gene is named only where the DNA matches it firmly. Only part of the rows carry a size: once, few, many, or a class if the clone is expanded.

j_call	d_call	clone_size	v_call	cdr3_aa	cdr3_nt
TRBJ2-5	NA	NA	TRBV4-3	CASSRIWGESPGAQYF	TGCGCCAGCAGCCGGATTTGGGGGGAGTCCCCGGGGGCCCAGTACTTC
TRBJ1-5	TRBD1	NA	TRBV6-4	CASSGYRTGMPDQPQHF	TGTGCCAGCAGTGGCTATCGGACAGGGATGCCGGATCAGCCCCAGCATTTT
TRBJ2-1	NA	NA	TRBV15	CATSRDGEDYNEQFF	TGTGCCACCAGCAGAGATGGGGAGGACTACAATGAGCAGTTCTTC
TRBJ2-5	TRBD2	NA	TRBV7-3	CASSLGGGLETQYF	TGTGCCAGCAGCTTAGGCGGGGGTTTAGAGACCCAGTACTTC
TRBJ1-2	TRBD1	NA	TRBV6-4	CASSDFNRGGGYTF	TGTGCCAGCAGTGACTTCAACAGGGGCGGGGGCTACACCTTC
TRBJ2-2	NA	NA	TRBV19	CASSITWQVTGELFF	TGTGCCAGTAGTATAACCTGGCAAGTCACCGGGGAGCTGTTTTTT
TRBJ1-1	NA	NA	TRBV19	CASSRLRDSEAFF	TGTGCCAGTAGTAGACTACGGGATTCTGAAGCTTTCTTT
TRBJ1-5	NA	NA	TRBV6-6	CASSYSSQPQHF	TGTGCCAGCAGTTACTCCTCCCAGCCCCAGCATTTT
TRBJ1-6	TRBD1	few	TRBV7-2	CASSPAGTGLSPLHF	TGTGCCAGCAGCCCCGCCGGGACAGGCCTTTCACCCCTCCACTTT
TRBJ2-3	TRBD2	NA	TRBV5-1	CASSFGLAGRPDTQYF	TGCGCCAGCAGCTTTGGACTAGCGGGAAGGCCAGATACGCAGTATTTT
TRBJ2-7	TRBD1	NA	TRBV5-1	CASSLGFRGSFSYEQYF	TGCGCCAGCAGCTTGGGTTTCAGGGGGTCGTTTTCCTACGAGCAGTACTTC
TRBJ1-4	TRBD1	once	TRBV20-1	CSASQGAVTSGKLFF	TGCAGTGCTAGTCAGGGGGCGGTAACCTCGGGAAAACTGTTTTTT
TRBJ2-1	NA	NA	TRBV5-5	CASSFSARGSSNEQFF	TGTGCCAGCAGCTTCTCAGCCCGGGGATCCTCCAATGAGCAGTTCTTC
TRBJ2-3	NA	NA	TRBV13	CASSLTTGDTQYF	TGTGCCAGCAGCTTAACCACGGGAGATACGCAGTATTTT
TRBJ2-2	NA	NA	TRBV7-2	CASSLLQSAGELFF	TGTGCCAGCAGCTTATTACAGTCCGCCGGGGAGCTGTTTTTT
TRBJ1-2	NA	NA	TRBV10-2	CASSDRQAANYGYTF	TGCGCCAGCAGTGATAGACAGGCAGCTAACTATGGCTACACCTTC
TRBJ1-6	NA	NA	TRBV11-2	CASSIFSYNSPLHF	TGTGCCAGCAGCATATTCTCCTATAATTCACCCCTCCACTTT
TRBJ2-2	TRBD2	NA	TRBV29-1	CSVEGLAGGTGELFF	TGCAGCGTTGAGGGACTAGCGGGTGGCACCGGGGAGCTGTTTTTT
TRBJ2-7	NA	few	TRBV5-6	CASSSLRDSNYEQYF	TGTGCCAGCAGCTCGCTGCGGGACAGTAACTACGAGCAGTACTTC
TRBJ1-4	TRBD1	NA	TRBV4-3	CASSQLDRGPADEKLFF	TGCGCCAGCAGCCAACTTGACAGGGGCCCGGCGGATGAAAAACTGTTTTTT
TRBJ2-6	NA	NA	TRBV7-2	CASSLFTSGANVLTF	TGTGCCAGCAGCTTATTTACATCCGGGGCCAACGTCCTGACTTTC
TRBJ1-2	TRBD1	NA	TRBV30	CAWKSDPGQNYGYTF	TGTGCCTGGAAGTCTGACCCGGGACAGAACTATGGCTACACCTTC
TRBJ2-7	TRBD1	few	TRBV4-2	CASSRGTGAEQYF	TGTGCCAGCAGCCGAGGGACAGGGGCCGAGCAGTACTTC
TRBJ2-7	TRBD2	NA	TRBV2	CASSVGLAGGSNYEQYF	TGTGCCAGCAGTGTGGGACTAGCGGGGGGCTCGAACTACGAGCAGTACTTC
TRBJ2-2	TRBD2	NA	TRBV18	CATGLASGVNTGELFF	TGTGCCACCGGACTAGCTTCGGGGGTGAACACCGGGGAGCTGTTTTTT
TRBJ1-1	NA	NA	TRBV3-1/TRBV3-2	CASSHDSGTEAFF	TGTGCCAGCAGCCATGACTCGGGGACTGAAGCTTTCTTT
TRBJ1-4	TRBD1	NA	TRBV13	CASSKRTGGKTNEKLFF	TGTGCCAGCAGCAAAAGGACAGGGGGAAAAACTAATGAAAAACTGTTTTTT
TRBJ1-4	NA	NA	TRBV4-3	CASSQVLPTENEKLFF	TGCGCCAGCAGCCAAGTCCTTCCGACGGAGAATGAAAAACTGTTTTTT
TRBJ1-3	NA	NA	TRBV3-1/TRBV3-2	CASSLGPGFAGNTIYF	TGTGCCAGCAGCCTAGGTCCGGGTTTCGCCGGAAACACCATATATTTT
TRBJ2-2	NA	NA	TRBV3-1/TRBV3-2	CASSQGPSGTAGTGELFF	TGTGCCAGCAGCCAAGGCCCCTCGGGGACAGCGGGCACCGGGGAGCTGTTTTTT
TRBJ1-3	NA	once	TRBV30	CAWIGPGLAGNTIYF	TGTGCCTGGATCGGGCCAGGGCTCGCTGGAAACACCATATATTTT
TRBJ2-7	NA	NA	TRBV19	CASSIGGQSYEQYF	TGTGCCAGTAGTATAGGCGGACAGAGCTACGAGCAGTACTTC
TRBJ2-7	TRBD1	NA	TRBV6-5	CASSYDRGLEQYF	TGTGCCAGCAGTTACGACAGGGGGCTCGAGCAGTACTTC
TRBJ1-2	NA	NA	TRBV27	CASSSPTGGDYGYTF	TGTGCCAGCAGTAGCCCGACGGGCGGGGACTATGGCTACACCTTC
TRBJ2-3	TRBD2	NA	TRBV5-6	CASSLRGAGDRTDTQYF	TGTGCCAGCAGCTTGCGGGGTGCGGGGGACCGCACAGATACGCAGTATTTT
TRBJ1-1	TRBD1	NA	TRBV6-5	CASRQGAGTEAFF	TGTGCCAGCAGACAGGGGGCGGGCACTGAAGCTTTCTTT
TRBJ1-2	NA	NA	TRBV19	CASADRTWGGYTF	TGTGCCAGTGCCGACAGAACCTGGGGTGGCTACACCTTC
TRBJ1-5	NA	NA	TRBV4-1	CASSQESGGRNQPQHF	TGCGCCAGCAGCCAAGAGTCGGGGGGACGGAATCAGCCCCAGCATTTT
TRBJ1-3	NA	NA	TRBV18	CASSPGHSGNTIYF	TGTGCCAGCTCACCGGGACATAGCGGAAACACCATATATTTT
TRBJ2-7	TRBD1	NA	TRBV5-8	CASAGTGASYEQYF	TGTGCCAGCGCCGGGACAGGGGCTTCCTACGAGCAGTACTTC
TRBJ1-1	TRBD1	once	TRBV18	CASSPFDRTGSGTEAFF	TGTGCCAGCTCACCGTTTGATAGGACAGGGAGTGGAACTGAAGCTTTCTTT
TRBJ2-3	TRBD1	few	TRBV5-4	CASSLFGQGSTDTQYF	TGTGCCAGCAGCCTGTTTGGACAGGGTAGCACAGATACGCAGTATTTT
TRBJ1-3	TRBD1	NA	TRBV12-3/TRBV12-4	CASRTTGASIYF	TGTGCCAGCAGGACGACAGGGGCGTCCATATATTTT
TRBJ1-2	TRBD1	once	TRBV6-5	CASSPGQGFGGYTF	TGTGCCAGCAGTCCGGGACAGGGCTTCGGGGGCTACACCTTC
TRBJ1-6	NA	NA	TRBV3-1/TRBV3-2	CASSQDWGGRSPLHF	TGTGCCAGCAGCCAAGATTGGGGGGGGCGCTCACCCCTCCACTTT
TRBJ2-7	NA	once	TRBV13	CASSLEQGSYEQYF	TGTGCCAGCAGCTTAGAACAGGGCTCCTACGAGCAGTACTTC
TRBJ1-3	NA	NA	TRBV7-6	CASSLTPALGNTIYF	TGTGCCAGCAGCCTTACTCCCGCTCTGGGAAACACCATATATTTT
TRBJ1-5	TRBD1	NA	TRBV7-2	CASSETGAQPQHF	TGTGCCAGCAGCGAAACAGGGGCTCAGCCCCAGCATTTT
TRBJ2-3	TRBD2	once	TRBV30	CAWSPGLAGGKADTQYF	TGTGCCTGGAGTCCGGGACTAGCGGGGGGAAAAGCAGATACGCAGTATTTT
TRBJ2-7	NA	NA	TRBV6-5	CASSKTGSYEQYF	TGTGCCAGCAGTAAAACAGGCTCCTACGAGCAGTACTTC
TRBJ1-1	TRBD1	few	TRBV19	CASTSRGTGVGAFF	TGTGCCAGTACCTCCCGGGGGACAGGGGTCGGGGCTTTCTTT
TRBJ2-7	TRBD2	NA	TRBV6-2/TRBV6-3	CASSGGETYEQYF	TGTGCCAGCAGCGGGGGGGAGACCTACGAGCAGTACTTC
TRBJ1-2	NA	NA	TRBV19	CASSTSLSYGYTF	TGTGCCAGTAGTACGTCCCTATCGTATGGCTACACCTTC